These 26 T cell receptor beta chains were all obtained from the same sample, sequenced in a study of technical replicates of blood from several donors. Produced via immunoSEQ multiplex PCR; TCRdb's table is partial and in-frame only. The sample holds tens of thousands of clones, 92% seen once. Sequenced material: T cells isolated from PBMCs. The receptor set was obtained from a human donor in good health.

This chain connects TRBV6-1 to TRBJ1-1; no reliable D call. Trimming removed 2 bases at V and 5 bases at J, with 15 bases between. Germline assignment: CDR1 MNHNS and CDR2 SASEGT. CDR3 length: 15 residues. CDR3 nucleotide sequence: TGTGCCAGCAGTGAACTGGCAGAGTTGAGGACTGAAGCTTTCTTT. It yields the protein CASSELAELRTEAFF.

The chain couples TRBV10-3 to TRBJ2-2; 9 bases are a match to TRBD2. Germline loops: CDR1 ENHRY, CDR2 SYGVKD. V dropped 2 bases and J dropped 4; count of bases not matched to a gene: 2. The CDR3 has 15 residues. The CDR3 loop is CAISETSGLTGELFF. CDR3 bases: TGTGCCATCAGTGAGACTAGCGGGCTCACCGGGGAGCTGTTTTTT.

The DNA for the CDR3 is TGTGCCAGCAGTATCCTACCAGGGTATTCGTACAATGAGCAGTTCTTC. Translated, it gives CASSILPGYSYNEQFF. The chain recombines TRBV5-4 with TRBJ2-1, with D possibly TRBD1 on 5 matching bases. V lost 5 bases and J 4 bases, leaving 19 bases between the germline ends. The CDR3 consists of 16 residues. Germline lookup yields CDR1 SGHNT and CDR2 YYREEE (reference sequence).

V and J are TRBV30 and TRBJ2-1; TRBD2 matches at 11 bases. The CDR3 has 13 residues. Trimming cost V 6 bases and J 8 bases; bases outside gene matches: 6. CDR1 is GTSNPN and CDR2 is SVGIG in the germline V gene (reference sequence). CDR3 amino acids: CACNLAGGDEQFF. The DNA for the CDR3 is TGTGCCTGTAATTTAGCGGGAGGGGATGAGCAGTTCTTC.

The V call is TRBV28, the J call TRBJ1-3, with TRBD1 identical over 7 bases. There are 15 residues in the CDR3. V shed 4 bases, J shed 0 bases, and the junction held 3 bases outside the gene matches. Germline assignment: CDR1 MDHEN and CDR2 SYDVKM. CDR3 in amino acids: CASSSGGPSGNTIYF. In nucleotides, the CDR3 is TGTGCCAGCAGTTCAGGGGGGCCCTCTGGAAACACCATATATTTT.

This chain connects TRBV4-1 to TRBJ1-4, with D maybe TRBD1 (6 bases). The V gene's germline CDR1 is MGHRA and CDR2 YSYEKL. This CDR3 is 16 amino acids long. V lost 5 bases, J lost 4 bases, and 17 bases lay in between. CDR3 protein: CASSLNPDRFNEKLFF. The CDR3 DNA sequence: TGCGCCAGCAGCTTAAACCCGGACAGATTTAATGAAAAACTGTTTTTT.

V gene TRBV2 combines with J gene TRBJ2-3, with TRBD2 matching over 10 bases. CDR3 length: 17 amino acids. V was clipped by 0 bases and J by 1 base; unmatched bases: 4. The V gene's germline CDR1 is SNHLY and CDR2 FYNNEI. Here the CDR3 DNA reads TGTGCCAGCAGTGAAGCCACCGGGACTAGCGGCACAGATACGCAGTATTTT. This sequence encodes CASSEATGTSGTDTQYF.

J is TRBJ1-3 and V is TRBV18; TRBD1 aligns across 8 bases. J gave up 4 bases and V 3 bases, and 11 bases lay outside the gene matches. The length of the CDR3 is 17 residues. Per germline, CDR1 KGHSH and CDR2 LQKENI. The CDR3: CASSPRQGINSGNTIYF. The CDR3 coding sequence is TGTGCCAGCTCACCCAGACAGGGGATTAATTCAGGAAACACCATATATTTT.

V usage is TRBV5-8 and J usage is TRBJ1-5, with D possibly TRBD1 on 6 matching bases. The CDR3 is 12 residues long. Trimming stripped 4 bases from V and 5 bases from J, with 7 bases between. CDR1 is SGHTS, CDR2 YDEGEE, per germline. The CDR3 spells CASSHRDQPQHF. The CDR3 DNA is TGTGCCAGCAGCCACAGGGATCAGCCCCAGCATTTT. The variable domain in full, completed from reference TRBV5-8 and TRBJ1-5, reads EAGVTQSPTHLIKTRGQQATLRCSPISGHTSVYWYQQALGLGLQFLLWYDEGEERNRGNFPPRFSGRQFPNYSSELNVNALELEDSALYLCASSHRDQPQHFGDGTRLSIL.

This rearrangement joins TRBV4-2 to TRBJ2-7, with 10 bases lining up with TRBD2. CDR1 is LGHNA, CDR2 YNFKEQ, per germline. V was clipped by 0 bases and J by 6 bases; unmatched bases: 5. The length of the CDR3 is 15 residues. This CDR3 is CASSQEASGSGEQYF. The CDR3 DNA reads TGTGCCAGCAGCCAAGAGGCTAGCGGGAGTGGCGAGCAGTACTTC.

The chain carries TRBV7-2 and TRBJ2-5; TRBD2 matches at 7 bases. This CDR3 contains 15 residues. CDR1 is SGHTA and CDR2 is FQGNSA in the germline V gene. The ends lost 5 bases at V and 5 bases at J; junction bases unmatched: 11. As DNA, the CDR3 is TGTGCCAGCAGCCCCTGGGGGGACTATGGGGAGACCCAGTACTTC. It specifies CASSPWGDYGETQYF.

CDR3 nucleotides: TGTGCCAGCAGCCTACGGACTAGCGGGGATACGCAGTATTTT. It is translated as CASSLRTSGDTQYF. The chain uses TRBV5-4 and TRBJ2-3; 11 bases fit TRBD2. J lost 6 bases, V lost 4 bases, and 4 bases had no gene match. Germline assignment: CDR1 SGHNT and CDR2 YYREEE (reference sequence). This CDR3 spans 14 amino acids.

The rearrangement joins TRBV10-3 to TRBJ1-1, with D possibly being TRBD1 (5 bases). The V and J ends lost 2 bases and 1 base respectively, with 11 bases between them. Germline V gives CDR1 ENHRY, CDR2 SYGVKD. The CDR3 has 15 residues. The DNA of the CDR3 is TGTGCCATCAGTGAGGGTCGGGGGAAGAACACTGAAGCTTTCTTT. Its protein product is CAISEGRGKNTEAFF.

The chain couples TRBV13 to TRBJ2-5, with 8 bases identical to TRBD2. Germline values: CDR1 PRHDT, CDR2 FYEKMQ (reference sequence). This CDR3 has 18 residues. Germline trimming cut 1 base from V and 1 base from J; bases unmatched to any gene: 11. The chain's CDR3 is CASSLVGPGLGLQETQYF. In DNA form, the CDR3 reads TGTGCCAGCAGCTTAGTGGGGCCGGGACTAGGACTCCAAGAGACCCAGTACTTC.

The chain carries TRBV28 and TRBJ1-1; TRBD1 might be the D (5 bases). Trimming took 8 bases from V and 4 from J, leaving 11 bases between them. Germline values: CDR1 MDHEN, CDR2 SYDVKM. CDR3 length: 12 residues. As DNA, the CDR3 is TGTGCCAGCCAGCAGGGTGGCACTGAAGCTTTCTTT. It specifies CASQQGGTEAFF.

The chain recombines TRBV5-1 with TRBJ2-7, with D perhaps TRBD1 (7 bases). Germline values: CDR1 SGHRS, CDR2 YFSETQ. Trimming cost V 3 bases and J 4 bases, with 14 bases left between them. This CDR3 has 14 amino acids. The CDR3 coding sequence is TGCGCCAGCAGCTCGCGGGACAGATATTACGAGCAGTACTTC. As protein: CASSSRDRYYEQYF.

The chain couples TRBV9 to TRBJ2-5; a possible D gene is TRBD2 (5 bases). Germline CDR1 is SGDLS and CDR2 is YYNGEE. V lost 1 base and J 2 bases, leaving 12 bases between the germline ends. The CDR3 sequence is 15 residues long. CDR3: CASSVQSSGQETQYF. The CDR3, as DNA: TGTGCCAGCAGCGTACAGAGCTCGGGGCAAGAGACCCAGTACTTC. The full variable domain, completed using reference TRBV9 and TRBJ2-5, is DSGVTQTPKHLITATGQRVTLRCSPRSGDLSVYWYQQSLDQGLQFLIQYYNGEERAKGNILERFSAQQFPDLHSELNLSSLELGDSALYFCASSVQSSGQETQYFGPGTRLLVL.

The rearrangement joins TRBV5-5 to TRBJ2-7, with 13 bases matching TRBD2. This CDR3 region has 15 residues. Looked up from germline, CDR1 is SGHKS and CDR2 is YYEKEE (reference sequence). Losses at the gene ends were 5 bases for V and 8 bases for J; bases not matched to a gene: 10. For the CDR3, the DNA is TGTGCCAGCAGTTCTAGACTAGCGGGAGGCCCCCAGCAGTACTTC. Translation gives CASSSRLAGGPQQYF.

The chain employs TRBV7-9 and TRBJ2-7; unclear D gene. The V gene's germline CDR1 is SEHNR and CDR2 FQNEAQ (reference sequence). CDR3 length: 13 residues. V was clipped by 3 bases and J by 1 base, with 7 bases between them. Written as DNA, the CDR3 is TGTGCCAGCAGCTTGTTAGATTCCTACGAGCAGTACTTC. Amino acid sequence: CASSLLDSYEQYF.

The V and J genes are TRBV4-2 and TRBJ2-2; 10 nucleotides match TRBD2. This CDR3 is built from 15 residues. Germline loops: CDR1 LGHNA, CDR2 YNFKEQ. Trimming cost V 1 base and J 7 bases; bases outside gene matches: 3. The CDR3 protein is CASSQVAGGVGELFF. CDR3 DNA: TGTGCCAGCAGCCAAGTAGCGGGAGGAGTCGGGGAGCTGTTTTTT.

CDR3 sequence reads: CASSLIYGSYDNEQFF. The CDR3, as DNA: TGTGCCAGCAGCTTAATTTACGGGAGTTACGACAATGAGCAGTTCTTC. The rearrangement uses TRBV7-2 and TRBJ2-1, with a possible D match to TRBD2 (6 bases). Germline values: CDR1 SGHTA, CDR2 FQGNSA. Trimming stripped 2 bases from V and 5 bases from J, with 16 bases between. This CDR3 is built from 16 residues.

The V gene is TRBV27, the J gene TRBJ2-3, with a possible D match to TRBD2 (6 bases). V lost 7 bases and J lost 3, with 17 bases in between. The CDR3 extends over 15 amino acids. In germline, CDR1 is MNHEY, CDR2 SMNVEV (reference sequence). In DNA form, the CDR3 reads TGTGCCAGCACCGATAGCGCTAGCGAAACAGATACGCAGTATTTT. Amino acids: CASTDSASETDTQYF.

CDR3 in amino acids: CASSLDRGRAFF. The CDR3 region has the DNA TGTGCCAGCAGCCTAGACAGGGGGCGGGCTTTCTTT. The chain uses TRBV5-4 and TRBJ1-1; 10 bases are shared with TRBD1. The ends lost 4 bases at V and 11 bases at J; junction bases unmatched: 5. CDR3 size: 12 residues. From germline, CDR1 is SGHNT and CDR2 YYREEE (reference sequence).

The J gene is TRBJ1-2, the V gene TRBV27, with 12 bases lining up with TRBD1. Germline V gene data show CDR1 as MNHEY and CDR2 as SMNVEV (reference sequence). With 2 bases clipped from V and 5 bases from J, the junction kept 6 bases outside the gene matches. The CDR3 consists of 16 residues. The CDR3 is CASSLVGTGGAYGYTF. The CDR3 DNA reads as TGTGCCAGCAGTTTAGTAGGGACAGGGGGCGCTTATGGCTACACCTTC.

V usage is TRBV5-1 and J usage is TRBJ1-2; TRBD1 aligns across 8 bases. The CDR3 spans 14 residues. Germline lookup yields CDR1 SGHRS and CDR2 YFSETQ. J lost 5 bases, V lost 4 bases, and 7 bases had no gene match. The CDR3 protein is CASSPQGARYGYTF. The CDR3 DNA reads TGCGCCAGCAGCCCGCAGGGGGCCCGGTATGGCTACACCTTC.

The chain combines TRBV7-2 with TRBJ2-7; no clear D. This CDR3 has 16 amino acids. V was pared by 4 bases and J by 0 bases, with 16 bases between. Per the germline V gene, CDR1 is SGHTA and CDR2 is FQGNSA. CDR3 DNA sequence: TGTGCCAGCAGCTCCCAGGCGCAAATTGGCTCCTACGAGCAGTACTTC. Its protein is CASSSQAQIGSYEQYF.